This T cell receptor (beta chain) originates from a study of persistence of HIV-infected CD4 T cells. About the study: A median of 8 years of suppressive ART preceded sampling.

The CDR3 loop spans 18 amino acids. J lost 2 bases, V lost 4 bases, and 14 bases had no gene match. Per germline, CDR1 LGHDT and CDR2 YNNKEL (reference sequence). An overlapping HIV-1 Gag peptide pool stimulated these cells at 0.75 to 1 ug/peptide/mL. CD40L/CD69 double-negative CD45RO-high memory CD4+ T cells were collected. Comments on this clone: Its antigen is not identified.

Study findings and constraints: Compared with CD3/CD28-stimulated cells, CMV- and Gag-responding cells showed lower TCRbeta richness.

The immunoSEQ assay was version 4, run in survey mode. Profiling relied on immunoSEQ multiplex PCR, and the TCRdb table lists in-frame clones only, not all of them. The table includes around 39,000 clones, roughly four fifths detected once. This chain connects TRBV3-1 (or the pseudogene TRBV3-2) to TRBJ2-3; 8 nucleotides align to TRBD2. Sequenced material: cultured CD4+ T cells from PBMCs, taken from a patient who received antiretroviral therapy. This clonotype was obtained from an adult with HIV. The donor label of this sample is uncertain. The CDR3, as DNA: TGTGCCAGCAGCCCCATGCCGGCCGAAGCGGGGGTCACAGATACGCAGTATTTT. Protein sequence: CASSPMPAEAGVTDTQYF.